Each of the 7 T cell receptor beta chains below was sequenced from the same sample in a study of T-cell memory formation after mild COVID-19. TCRdb used MiXCR to reprocess the 5' RACE reads, holding one entry per CDR3 protein. This table holds more than 300,000 distinct CDR3 sequences, roughly 13% found once. Material: PBMCs or a T cell subset sorted from them (not recorded which). All receptors derive from a man aged 18 to 30 who had mild COVID-19 (a few samples of this study predate the infection). Cell type and time point are not known.

This clonotype was counted at least ten times. The chain combines TRBV6-2 or TRBV6-3 with TRBJ2-1; D is perhaps TRBD1 (6 bases). Germline loops: CDR1 MNHEY, CDR2 SVGEGT. The CDR3 has 15 residues. V was trimmed by 2 bases and J by 0 bases, leaving 8 bases between them. The chain's CDR3 is CASSYGQSSYNEQFF. The CDR3 nucleotides read TGTGCCAGCAGTTACGGACAGAGCTCCTACAATGAGCAGTTCTTC.

This sequence joins TRBV4-1 and TRBJ2-1; TRBD2 matches 7 bases. The CDR3 loop spans 15 amino acids. V lost 1 base and J lost 5; bases outside the gene matches: 5. Germline CDR1 reads MGHRA; CDR2 reads YSYEKL. CDR3 nucleotide sequence: TGCGCCAGCAGCCAAGCTCTAGCGGCTAACAATGAGCAGTTCTTC. This gives the protein CASSQALAANNEQFF.

This clonotype has more than one count but fewer than ten. This sequence joins TRBV4-1 and TRBJ2-5; TRBD2 agrees at 16 bases. The CDR3 is 19 residues long. The V gene's germline CDR1 is MGHRA and CDR2 YSYEKL. Trimming cost V 2 bases and J 3 bases; bases outside gene matches: 9. DNA for the CDR3: TGCGCCAGCAGCCAAACCCCGAGTGGGACTAGCGGGGGGGAAGAGACCCAGTACTTC. It specifies CASSQTPSGTSGGEETQYF.

This clonotype showed up many times. V usage is TRBV15 and J usage is TRBJ2-5; TRBD1 matches 8 bases. The CDR3 has 15 amino acids. The germline CDR1 and CDR2 sequences are LNHNV and YYDKDF (reference sequence). After removal of 1 base from V and 2 bases from J, the junction contained 3 bases not matched to a gene. The CDR3 nucleotides are TGTGCCACCAGCAGAGTGCGGACAGGGCAAGAGACCCAGTACTTC. Its protein is CATSRVRTGQETQYF.

A few counts support this clonotype. The J gene is TRBJ2-2, the V gene TRBV4-3, with TRBD1 as a possible D gene (5 bases). This CDR3 is 16 amino acids long. Germline V gene lookup returns CDR1 LGHNA and CDR2 YSLEER. V was cut by 1 base and J by 1 base, with 10 bases left in between. CDR3 residues: CASSQGPDRNTGELFF. The CDR3 nucleotides are TGCGCCAGCAGCCAAGGCCCCGACAGGAACACCGGGGAGCTGTTTTTT.

V and J are TRBV12-2 and TRBJ2-3; TRBD2 is the table's D call and was not checked against the DNA. TRBV12-2 is a known pseudogene. The CDR3 contains 15 residues. The CDR3 sequence: CASRRRDPTSRAQYF. The CDR3 nucleotides are TGTGCAAGTCGCAGAAGGGACCCCACTAGTCGAGCGCAGTATTTT.

The chain carries TRBV11-1 and TRBJ2-1; TRBD2 matches 7 bases. Germline CDR1 and CDR2: SGHAT and FQDESV (reference sequence). The CDR3 sequence is 15 residues long. The V gene end was trimmed by 2 bases and the J gene end by 5 bases; junction bases not matched to a gene: 6. DNA for the CDR3: TGTGCCAGCAGCTTATGGAGCGGGGCCGACAATGAGCAGTTCTTC. This sequence encodes CASSLWSGADNEQFF.